These 20 T cell receptor beta chains came from one sample sequenced in a study of STAT3 mutations in large granular lymphocyte leukemia. Overall study results and limits: In T-cell large granular lymphocyte leukemia, about half of patients showed multiple immunodominant subclonotypes.

Their antigen targets remain unknown. Only in-frame clones appear in the TCRdb table, and some are missing; sequencing was by immunoSEQ multiplex PCR. The table records about 5,100 clones, over 70% of them present only once. The sample was PBMCs. All receptors come from a human donor with T large granular lymphocyte leukemia. Some clones in this sample may be carry-over from other donors' samples.

To note about this clone: A far larger clone is a single base away, which makes a read error likely. The chain joins TRBV5-5 to TRBJ2-7; D possibly corresponds to TRBD2 (6 bases). Trimming shortened V by 0 bases and J by 4 bases, and 14 bases separated the two germline ends. The CDR3 contains 15 residues. CDR1 and CDR2 (germline): SGHKS, YYEKEE (reference sequence). CDR3 nucleotide sequence: TGTGCCAGCAGCTTGGGGTGGGACTTCGGGTACGAGCAGTACTTC. This codes for CASSLGWDFGYEQYF.

This chain connects TRBV18 to TRBJ2-5; D call uncertain. V was trimmed by 1 base and J by 2 bases, leaving 11 bases between them. This CDR3 is built from 15 residues. Germline V gene sequence: CDR1 KGHSH, CDR2 LQKENI. CDR3 in amino acids: CASSPLATLQETQYF. The DNA of the CDR3 is TGTGCCAGCTCACCACTGGCTACCTTACAAGAGACCCAGTACTTC. The whole variable domain, filled in from reference TRBV18 and TRBJ2-5, reads NAGVMQNPRHLVRRRGQEARLRCSPMKGHSHVYWYRQLPEEGLKFMVYLQKENIIDESGMPKERFSAEFPKEGPSILRIQQVVRGDSAAYFCASSPLATLQETQYFGPGTRLLVL.

V gene TRBV15 combines with J gene TRBJ2-1; 7 bases map to TRBD1. The CDR3 consists of 15 residues. Germline assignment: CDR1 LNHNV and CDR2 YYDKDF (reference sequence). The trim removed 3 bases at V and 5 bases at J, leaving 7 bases unmatched. The CDR3 coding sequence is TGTGCCACCAGCAGGTCCGGGACAGCCGACAATGAGCAGTTCTTC. Protein product: CATSRSGTADNEQFF. The complete variable domain, with remaining parts taken from reference TRBV15 and TRBJ2-1, reads DAMVIQNPRYQVTQFGKPVTLSCSQTLNHNVMYWYQQKSSQAPKLLFHYYDKDFNNEADTPDNFQSRRPNTSFCFLDIRSPGLGDTAMYLCATSRSGTADNEQFFGPGTRLTVL.

This chain joins TRBV11-3 and TRBJ2-3, with D perhaps being TRBD1 or TRBD2 (5 bases each). The CDR3 totals 15 residues. Trimming removed 1 base at V and 2 bases at J, with 10 bases between. Per the germline V gene, CDR1 is SGHNT and CDR2 is YENEEA. In nucleotides, the CDR3 is TGTGCCAGCAGCTTAGGGGGGACCCCCACAGATACGCAGTATTTT. Protein product: CASSLGGTPTDTQYF.

This clone occurred a few times. The chain recombines TRBV5-5 with TRBJ2-5; TRBD1 might be the D (6 bases). CDR1 is SGHKS, CDR2 YYEKEE, per germline (reference sequence). Trimming removed 0 bases at V and 3 bases at J, with 9 bases between. The CDR3 spans 14 residues. The CDR3 sequence is CASSLGAGEETQYF. In DNA form, the CDR3 reads TGTGCCAGCAGCTTGGGGGCAGGGGAAGAGACCCAGTACTTC.

V and J are TRBV30 and TRBJ2-1; D may be TRBD2 (5 bases). Trimming cost V 0 bases and J 8 bases, with 23 bases left between them. CDR1 is GTSNPN and CDR2 is SVGIG in the germline V gene (reference sequence). There are 17 residues in the CDR3. The CDR3 spells CAWSVAPEGEGYDEQFF. DNA of the CDR3: TGTGCCTGGAGTGTTGCTCCTGAGGGCGAGGGTTACGATGAGCAGTTCTTC.

The rearrangement links TRBV5-1 to TRBJ2-5, with 9 nucleotides matching TRBD1. The CDR3 has 15 amino acids. Germline V gives CDR1 SGHRS, CDR2 YFSETQ. V shed 3 bases and J 1 base; nucleotides not matched to a gene: 4. The CDR3 loop is CASSSDRGSQETQYF. CDR3 bases: TGCGCCAGCAGCTCCGACAGGGGGAGCCAAGAGACCCAGTACTTC. Based on the CDR3 plus reference TRBV5-1 and TRBJ2-5, the full variable domain is KAGVTQTPRYLIKTRGQQVTLSCSPISGHRSVSWYQQTPGQGLQFLFEYFSETQRNKGNFPGRFSGRQFSNSRSEMNVSTLELGDSALYLCASSSDRGSQETQYFGPGTRLLVL.

This chain uses TRBV7-3 with TRBJ1-2; a weak D match, TRBD1 (5 bases). The germline V and J ends were trimmed by 0 bases and 3 bases, with 5 bases remaining between them. Germline CDR1 reads SGHTA; CDR2 reads FQGTGA. The CDR3 is 13 amino acids. CDR3 nucleotide sequence: TGTGCCAGCAGCTTAACAGGGGACTATGGCTACACCTTC. This gives the protein CASSLTGDYGYTF.

The chain has TRBV6-5 and TRBJ1-4; D is ambiguous. V was trimmed by 0 bases and J by 7 bases, leaving 15 bases between them. The CDR3 contains 16 residues. Germline assignment: CDR1 MNHEY and CDR2 SVGAGI. The CDR3 region has the DNA TGTGCCAGCAGTTACTCCACTCCCTCCTTTGGTGAAAAACTGTTTTTT. Translated: CASSYSTPSFGEKLFF.

This clone came up a few times. CDR3 protein: CASMKLAGGLTGDTQYF. CDR3 nucleotide sequence: TGCGCCAGCATGAAGCTAGCGGGGGGGCTGACGGGAGATACGCAGTATTTT. This chain links TRBV5-1 with TRBJ2-3, with 12 bases lining up with TRBD2. The trim removed 6 bases at V and 5 bases at J, leaving 13 bases unmatched. Germline values: CDR1 SGHRS, CDR2 YFSETQ. This CDR3 has 17 residues.

This clone appeared a single time. This rearrangement joins TRBV5-1 to TRBJ2-3; 7 bases are shared with TRBD1. Trimming cost V 2 bases and J 0 bases; bases outside gene matches: 6. The CDR3 has 16 amino acids. The germline V gene has CDR1 SGHRS and CDR2 YFSETQ. The CDR3 spells CASSLNPGQSTDTQYF. The CDR3, as DNA: TGCGCCAGCAGCTTAAATCCGGGACAGAGCACAGATACGCAGTATTTT.

This sequence joins TRBV25-1 and TRBJ2-3; possibly TRBD2 for D (6 bases). Germline CDR1 is MGHDK and CDR2 is SYGVNS. V was cut by 3 bases and J by 0 bases, with 19 bases left in between. This CDR3 is built from 18 residues. CDR3 in DNA: TGTGCCAGCAGTGAGAACCGGGGCTCGGGGAGGAGCACAGATACGCAGTATTTT. Translating gives CASSENRGSGRSTDTQYF.

V is TRBV6-5 and J is TRBJ1-1, with TRBD1 identical over 7 bases. Germline V gene sequence: CDR1 MNHEY, CDR2 SVGAGI. The V gene end was trimmed by 10 bases and the J gene end by 1 base; junction bases not matched to a gene: 9. This CDR3 contains 14 residues. Here the CDR3 DNA reads TGTGCCACGAACAAGGGGGCGCGGAACACTGAAGCTTTCTTT. Its protein is CATNKGARNTEAFF.

This chain joins TRBV6-6 and TRBJ1-5; D might be TRBD1 (5 bases). CDR1 MNHNY and CDR2 SVGAGI come from the germline V gene (reference sequence). The CDR3 runs 14 residues. V lost 5 bases and J 3 bases, leaving 11 bases between the germline ends. Here the CDR3 DNA reads TGTGCCAGCAGTACGGGGGACGCCAATCAGCCCCAGCATTTT. This codes for CASSTGDANQPQHF.

V usage is TRBV29-1 and J usage is TRBJ2-2, with TRBD1 identical over 8 bases. The CDR3 totals 13 residues. V shed 8 bases, J shed 2 bases, and the junction held 4 bases outside the gene matches. Germline loops: CDR1 SQVTM, CDR2 ANQGSEA. The CDR3 DNA is TGCAGCACGGGACAGGTCAACACCGGGGAGCTGTTTTTT. This encodes CSTGQVNTGELFF.

The chain couples TRBV29-1 to TRBJ1-2; D gene unclear. V was cut by 3 bases and J by 3 bases, with 11 bases left in between. CDR3 length equals 13 residues. Per germline, CDR1 SQVTM and CDR2 ANQGSEA. The CDR3 loop reads CSVEINTDYGYTF. DNA for the CDR3: TGCAGCGTTGAGATCAACACCGACTATGGCTACACCTTC.

This clone was picked up a small number of times. The genes are TRBV25-1 and TRBJ1-2, with D uncertain. Trimming pared 4 bases from V and 1 base from J, leaving 10 bases between. This CDR3 contains 14 residues. Per the germline V gene, CDR1 is MGHDK and CDR2 is SYGVNS. CDR3: CASSANTVNYGYTF. The CDR3 coding sequence is TGTGCCAGCAGTGCCAACACAGTTAACTATGGCTACACCTTC.

The V and J genes are TRBV5-5 and TRBJ1-5; possibly TRBD1 for D (5 bases). The germline V and J ends were trimmed by 4 bases and 2 bases, with 19 bases remaining between them. The CDR3 contains 17 residues. Germline CDR1 reads SGHKS; CDR2 reads YYEKEE (reference sequence). The CDR3 loop reads CASSLRVGAGGNQPQHF. For the CDR3, the DNA is TGTGCCAGCAGCCTAAGGGTAGGGGCGGGCGGCAATCAGCCCCAGCATTTT.

This chain uses TRBV29-1 with TRBJ2-3; D remains ambiguous. The CDR3 has 12 amino acids. Germline lookup yields CDR1 SQVTM and CDR2 ANQGSEA. V lost 0 bases and J 5 bases, leaving 6 bases between the germline ends. CDR3 coding DNA: TGCAGCGTTGAAGAAGGCGGAGATACGCAGTATTTT. Its protein is CSVEEGGDTQYF.

This sequence joins TRBV30 and TRBJ1-2; D ambiguous. CDR3 length: 12 amino acids. CDR1 is GTSNPN, CDR2 SVGIG, per germline (reference sequence). Trimming left V 1 base short and J 9 bases short, with 12 bases between. The CDR3 sequence: CAWSATGGSYTF. The CDR3 region has the DNA TGTGCCTGGAGTGCCACGGGAGGCAGCTACACCTTC.